Each of the 5 T cell receptor beta chains below was sequenced from the same sample in a study of cytomegalovirus exposure and HLA in healthy donors. Only in-frame clones appear in the TCRdb table, and some are missing; sequencing was by immunoSEQ multiplex PCR. The sample has about 130,000 clones, 75% to 90% seen once. The specimen was PBMCs. The receptor set was obtained from a woman between 18 and 29 years old in good health and CMV-seropositive.

The J gene is TRBJ1-4, the V gene TRBV18, with a possible D match to TRBD1 (6 bases). V lost 3 bases and J 7 bases, leaving 12 bases between the germline ends. Germline V gives CDR1 KGHSH, CDR2 LQKENI. CDR3 size: 14 residues. This CDR3 reads CASSPPGGREKLFF. Here the CDR3 DNA reads TGTGCCAGCTCACCCCCGGGGGGGCGTGAAAAACTGTTTTTT.

DNA for the CDR3: TGTGCCAGTGAAACCGGGACAGGGGATCGGGCCCAGTACTTC. Translation: CASETGTGDRAQYF. The chain joins TRBV2 to TRBJ2-5, with 10 bases lining up with TRBD1. The CDR3 has 14 amino acids. V shed 9 bases, J shed 9 bases, and the junction held 13 bases outside the gene matches. Germline V gene sequence: CDR1 SNHLY, CDR2 FYNNEI.

The gene calls are TRBV11-2 and TRBJ1-2, with 8 bases matching TRBD1. The CDR3 is 14 residues long. Germline V gives CDR1 SGHAT, CDR2 FQNNGV. The V gene end was trimmed by 2 bases and the J gene end by 5 bases; junction bases not matched to a gene: 4. CDR3 residues: CASSLIDRGYGYTF. CDR3 nucleotides: TGTGCCAGCAGCTTAATCGACAGGGGATATGGCTACACCTTC.

V is TRBV5-4 and J is TRBJ1-1; 7 positions agree with TRBD1. J gave up 6 bases and V 4 bases, and 6 bases lay outside the gene matches. Germline V gene sequence: CDR1 SGHNT, CDR2 YYREEE (reference sequence). The CDR3 sequence is 13 residues long. CDR3 loop: CASSRERGPEAFF. DNA of the CDR3: TGTGCCAGCAGCCGGGAGAGGGGGCCTGAAGCTTTCTTT.

The chain carries TRBV7-2 and TRBJ1-2; the match to TRBD1 covers 8 bases. The junction had 2 bases not matched to a gene; V was cut back by 2 bases and J by 3 bases. Germline V gives CDR1 SGHTA, CDR2 FQGNSA. The length of the CDR3 is 14 residues. This CDR3 reads CASSLQGAYYGYTF. CDR3 DNA: TGTGCCAGCAGCTTACAGGGGGCTTACTATGGCTACACCTTC.